This TCR beta chain was identified during a study of CD8 T cells in ankylosing spondylitis. Overall study results and limits: Made up of 7 to 9 highly homologous variants, a TCR beta motif appeared characteristic of ankylosing spondylitis blood.

MiXCR, run by TCRdb on the 5' RACE reads, gives a single entry per CDR3 protein. This table has around 490,000 distinct CDR3 sequences, 5.3% appearing once. The table lists this clonotype with many counts. What it recognizes is unknown. CDR1 and CDR2 (germline): MDHEN, SYDVKM. This CDR3 is 13 amino acids long. The V segment lost 7 bases and the J segment 2 bases; nucleotides outside the gene matches: 0. V is TRBV28 and J is TRBJ2-1, with 9 bases matching TRBD2. This receptor was obtained from a male donor with ankylosing spondylitis. Sample: blood, either unsorted or a sorted T cell fraction (not recorded which). This CDR3 is CASTSGTYNEQFF. DNA of the CDR3: TGTGCCAGCACTAGCGGGACCTACAATGAGCAGTTCTTC.